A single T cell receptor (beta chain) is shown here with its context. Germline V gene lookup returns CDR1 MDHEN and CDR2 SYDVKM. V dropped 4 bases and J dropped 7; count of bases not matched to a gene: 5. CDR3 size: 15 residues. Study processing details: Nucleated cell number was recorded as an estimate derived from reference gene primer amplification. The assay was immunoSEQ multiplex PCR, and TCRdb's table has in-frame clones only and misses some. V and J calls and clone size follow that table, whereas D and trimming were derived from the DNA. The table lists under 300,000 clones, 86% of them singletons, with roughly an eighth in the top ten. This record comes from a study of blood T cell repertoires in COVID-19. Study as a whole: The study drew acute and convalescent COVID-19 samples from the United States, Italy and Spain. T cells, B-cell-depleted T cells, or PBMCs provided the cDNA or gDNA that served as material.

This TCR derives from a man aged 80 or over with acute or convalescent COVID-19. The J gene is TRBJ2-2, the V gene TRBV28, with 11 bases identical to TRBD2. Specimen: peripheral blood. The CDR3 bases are TGTGCCAGCAGTTCCCCCGGGACTAGCGGCGGGGAGCTGTTTTTT. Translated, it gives CASSSPGTSGGELFF.